This T cell receptor beta chain appears in the sequencing data of a study of blood T cell repertoires in COVID-19 (dated by TCRdb to the early 2020s). Study-wide context: Samples from collaborators originated in the United States, Italy and Spain and spanned both the acute and convalescent phases of COVID-19. A freely available public database, intended as a resource for researchers studying the immune response to SARS-CoV-2, is where the repertoires were released. The prospective study material was composed of cDNA or gDNA derived from T cells, B-cell-depleted T cells, or PBMCs. Samples came from the ongoing ImmuneRACE study (first 160 participants) plus 1,254 subjects from 6 global collaborators. Deeply sampled blood TCRbeta repertoires from subjects exposed to, actively infected with, or recovered from COVID-19 were included in the dataset. A de-identified subject ID, COVID-19 status, age in years and sex were almost always included in the sample metadata. Where available, HLA class I and class II types were obtained from metadata supplied by the sample provider rather than from assay-based typing.

Points the paper makes about the study in general: Clinical and demographic metadata were provided uncurated, with the amount varying by source and participant.

The CDR3 runs 14 residues from the cysteine to the phenylalanine. Solely the CDR3 DNA is kept, with 42 bases framed from the first base. V loses 0 bases of germline sequence and J loses 6 bases, and the interval between the two ends is 12 bases. Looking up the germline V gene yields CDR1 LGHNA and CDR2 YNFKEQ. Comment on this clone: Its recognized antigen is unknown. No qualities accompany the bases; no much larger clone lies one base away.

Each collaborating institution followed its own protocols to collect whole blood in K2EDTA tubes. For TCRbeta analysis, collaborators shipped samples as frozen whole blood, isolated PBMCs, or DNA extracted from either of those sample types. TCRbeta CDR3 regions were amplified from genomic DNA using the immunoSEQ Assay, a bias-controlled multiplex PCR. The paper's processing steps were these. The number of nucleated cells in each sample was estimated from the amplification of reference gene primers within the assay. To quantify the absolute abundance of each unique TCRbeta CDR3 rearrangement, sequence reads were collapsed and filtered. Productive Simpson clonality was computed per sample as the square root of Simpson's diversity index over productive rearrangements. This is the immuneACCESS table as TCRdb keeps it, with only in-frame sequences that have V and J called. A part of the clones is gone; compared with another copy, unresolved V genes explain less than half, and the rest is unexplained. For V, J and clone size, that table is used; D and trimming come from the DNA. The sample records around 140,000 clones, just under 80% of which are singletons. The ten largest clones represent 1.9% of the sample.

This receptor chain uses TRBV4-2 and TRBJ2-7, with TRBD1 tentatively as D gene (5 bases match). This receptor was taken from a woman aged 55-75 years with acute or convalescent COVID-19. Sequencing was done on a sample of peripheral blood. The sequenced DNA: TGTGCCAGCAGCCAAGATGGGGCTAGGGGCGAGCAGTACTTC. It specifies CASSQDGARGEQYF.